This T cell receptor beta chain was observed in a study of OX40 agonist ivuxolimab in advanced cancers. Study-wide background: The patients received agonistic anti-OX40 (CD134) antibody ivuxolimab. Age averaged around 54 years (range 23 to 79), and less than 85% were male.

General study findings and limits: CD8+ T cells (on average) carried more expanded clones than CD4+ T cells. Near-lowest levels of clonal expansion characterized partial responders at 0.1-3.0 mg/kg.

There are 15 residues in the CDR3. V was shortened by 4 bases and J by 5 bases, with 17 bases between the two germline ends. In germline, CDR1 is MDHEN, CDR2 SYDVKM. The assay was immunoSEQ multiplex PCR, and TCRdb's table has in-frame clones only and misses some. The sample includes 60,000 or so clones, 92% seen only once; the top ten take approximately 23%. On this clone: Its antigen is as yet unknown.

This chain joins TRBV28 and TRBJ1-1; a weak D match, TRBD1 (6 bases). The input for sequencing was CD4+ or CD8+ T cells sorted from blood, taken in a trial of the OX40 agonist ivuxolimab. This TCR came from an adult with an advanced solid tumor such as melanoma, head and neck, liver or kidney cancer. The CDR3: CASSWGGGLVTEAFF. The CDR3 DNA reads TGTGCCAGCAGTTGGGGGGGCGGATTAGTTACTGAAGCTTTCTTT.